The next 28 T cell receptor beta chains were all read from a single sample in a study of T-cell reconstitution after alpha-beta-depleted transplantation in children. Preparation of the TCRbeta library used unique molecular identifiers. From the PCR reads, TCRdb called clonotypes with MiXCR, one entry per CDR3 protein. The sample gives almost 600,000 distinct CDR3 sequences, over 20% of which show up once; 35% to 40% is in the top ten. Here the sequenced sample was PBMCs, taken before TCRalphabeta/CD19-depleted stem cell transplant. These receptors were taken from a boy under two years old with Wiskott-Aldrich syndrome, due to receive a stem cell transplant.

This clonotype was seen only a few times. The chain uses TRBV29-1 and TRBJ2-1; D is unresolved. With 4 bases removed from V and 4 bases from J, the gap between germline ends came to 14 bases. CDR3 length: 14 amino acids. Germline CDR1 reads SQVTM; CDR2 reads ANQGSEA. In nucleotides, the CDR3 is TGCAGCGTTGCCTTTGGGCGGCCTTACAATGAGCAGTTCTTC. It translates to CSVAFGRPYNEQFF.

The V and J genes are TRBV14 and TRBJ2-3, with TRBD2 as a possible D gene (6 bases). V was shortened by 8 bases and J by 7 bases, with 22 bases between the two germline ends. The CDR3 runs 15 residues. Per the germline V gene, CDR1 is SGHDN and CDR2 is FVKESK. CDR3 amino acids: CASGEGGTIRNTQYF. The DNA for the CDR3 is TGTGCCAGCGGAGAAGGCGGGACGATCAGGAATACGCAGTATTTT.

The J gene is TRBJ1-2, the V gene TRBV25-1; D gene uncertain. The CDR3 extends over 20 amino acids. Trimming shortened V by 0 bases and J by 4 bases, and 27 bases separated the two germline ends. Germline CDR1 reads MGHDK; CDR2 reads SYGVNS. The CDR3 sequence: CASSEYIRRGSKLPFYGYTF. The CDR3 nucleotides are TGTGCCAGCAGTGAATATATACGGCGGGGTAGCAAGCTTCCCTTCTATGGCTACACCTTC.

In this sample, this clonotype turned up a few times. The junction departs from germline at one end; a sequencing error may be responsible. This sequence joins TRBV7-9 and TRBJ2-3; D unclear. This CDR3 has 16 amino acids. CDR1 SEHNR and CDR2 FQNEAQ come from the germline V gene (reference sequence). CDR3 residues: CASTPRSSYVTDAQYF. The DNA of the CDR3 is TGTGCCAGCACCCCCAGATCTAGTTATGTAACAGATGCGCAGTATTTT.

The V gene is TRBV15, the J gene TRBJ2-3; TRBD2 aligns across 7 bases. This CDR3 contains 15 residues. Germline CDR1 is LNHNV and CDR2 is YYDKDF (reference sequence). The junction had 4 bases not matched to a gene; V was cut back by 0 bases and J by 4 bases. CDR3 amino acids: CATSRDPGRADTQYF. The CDR3 region has the DNA TGTGCCACCAGCAGAGATCCAGGGAGGGCAGATACGCAGTATTTT. The variable domain in full, completed from reference TRBV15 and TRBJ2-3, reads DAMVIQNPRYQVTQFGKPVTLSCSQTLNHNVMYWYQQKSSQAPKLLFHYYDKDFNNEADTPDNFQSRRPNTSFCFLDIRSPGLGDTAMYLCATSRDPGRADTQYFGPGTRLTVL.

This clonotype has more than one count but fewer than ten. The J gene is TRBJ2-3, the V gene TRBV20-1, with no clear D. The CDR3 extends over 12 amino acids. Germline values: CDR1 DFQATT, CDR2 SNEGSKA (reference sequence). Trimming stripped 2 bases from V and 4 bases from J, with 7 bases between. CDR3 residues: CSARLMADTQYF. The DNA of the CDR3 is TGCAGTGCTAGATTAATGGCAGATACGCAGTATTTT.

As DNA, the CDR3 is TGTGCCAGCAGCTCCTCAGGGGTAGGGGCTGAAGCTTTCTTT. Protein: CASSSSGVGAEAFF. The chain uses TRBV7-8 and TRBJ1-1; D is perhaps TRBD1 (6 bases). Trimming stripped 4 bases from V and 6 bases from J, with 15 bases between. This CDR3 comprises 14 residues. Germline values: CDR1 SGHVS, CDR2 FQNEAQ.

The rearrangement joins TRBV24-1 to TRBJ2-7; tentative D call: TRBD1 (6 bases). This CDR3 is 18 amino acids long. The germline V gene has CDR1 KGHDR and CDR2 SFDVKD. The V gene lost 2 bases and the J gene lost 2 bases, with 21 bases spanning the gap. In nucleotides, the CDR3 is TGTGCCACCAGTGATTCCCGGCCTGTTTCAGGGGACGCCTACGAGCAGTACTTC. Translating it yields CATSDSRPVSGDAYEQYF.

The chain is built from TRBV4-1 and TRBJ2-7; 7 nucleotides line up with TRBD2. V was clipped by 2 bases and J by 4 bases; unmatched bases: 2. Per the germline V gene, CDR1 is MGHRA and CDR2 is YSYEKL. The CDR3 loop spans 13 amino acids. This CDR3 reads CASSQSGIYEQYF. The CDR3 nucleotides are TGCGCCAGCAGCCAAAGCGGGATTTACGAGCAGTACTTC.

The chain has TRBV29-1 and TRBJ1-1; maybe TRBD1 (5 bases). In germline, CDR1 is SQVTM, CDR2 ANQGSEA. This CDR3 has 14 amino acids. V shed 4 bases and J shed 1 base, with 13 bases lying between them. The CDR3 bases are TGCAGCGTTGTAGGGGCAGGCTGGAACACTGAAGCTTTCTTT. Amino acids: CSVVGAGWNTEAFF.

This chain joins TRBV5-6 and TRBJ2-5, with a tentative D call TRBD2 (6 bases). Trimming shortened V by 4 bases and J by 2 bases, and 12 bases separated the two germline ends. This CDR3 comprises 14 residues. Germline V lookup: CDR1 SGHDT, CDR2 YYEEEE. Here the CDR3 DNA reads TGTGCCAGCAGCCCCTGGGACTTGCAAGAGACCCAGTACTTC. Encoded protein: CASSPWDLQETQYF.

The chain joins TRBV20-1 to TRBJ1-6; a weak D match, TRBD1 (5 bases). V was cut by 3 bases and J by 8 bases, with 14 bases left in between. The CDR3 has 14 amino acids. Germline V gene lookup returns CDR1 DFQATT and CDR2 SNEGSKA (reference sequence). The CDR3 nucleotides are TGCAGTGCTAGTTCTGCGATGGGGGATTCACCCCTCCACTTT. It codes for CSASSAMGDSPLHF.

This clonotype was found a few times. The V gene is TRBV5-1, the J gene TRBJ1-4, with D hard to call. Per germline, CDR1 SGHRS and CDR2 YFSETQ. This CDR3 region has 15 residues. With 4 bases removed from V and 8 bases from J, the gap between germline ends came to 18 bases. The CDR3, as DNA: TGCGCCAGCAGCCTCGATCTTAAGGGAAGGGAAAAACTGTTTTTT. It is translated as CASSLDLKGREKLFF.

The chain combines TRBV5-1 with TRBJ2-1; D possibly matches TRBD1 or TRBD2 (5 bases each). Germline V gene data show CDR1 as SGHRS and CDR2 as YFSETQ. This CDR3 comprises 15 residues. V lost 4 bases and J lost 3, with 14 bases in between. The CDR3 DNA reads as TGCGCCAGCAGCCTTAATCGGGACCGCTACAATGAGCAGTTCTTC. It is translated as CASSLNRDRYNEQFF.

The V and J genes are TRBV3-1 and TRBJ2-5, with D possibly TRBD2 on 6 matching bases. CDR1 LGHDT and CDR2 YNNKEL come from the germline V gene (reference sequence). This CDR3 region has 14 residues. The germline V and J ends were trimmed by 2 bases and 1 base, with 8 bases remaining between them. CDR3 residues: CASSQIGSQETQYF. CDR3 nucleotide sequence: TGTGCCAGCAGCCAAATCGGGAGCCAAGAGACCCAGTACTTC.

The chain uses TRBV12-3 or TRBV12-4 and TRBJ2-7, with a tentative D call TRBD1 (6 bases). The CDR3 totals 13 residues. V dropped 1 base and J dropped 5 bases, with 9 bases sitting between them. CDR3 loop: CASSLDREDEQYF. In DNA, the CDR3 is TGTGCCAGCAGTTTAGACAGGGAAGACGAGCAGTACTTC.

This clonotype was recorded a few times. V usage is TRBV7-2 and J usage is TRBJ2-5, with 9 bases fitting TRBD2. Germline CDR1 SGHTA, CDR2 FQGNSA. Unmatched junction bases numbered 4, after V lost 2 bases and J lost 3 bases. This CDR3 is built from 15 residues. The CDR3 DNA reads TGTGCCAGCAGCTTATCTCCTAGCGGGGAAGAGACCCAGTACTTC. Residues: CASSLSPSGEETQYF.

The J gene is TRBJ2-1, the V gene TRBV28; 7 bases line up with TRBD2. The length of the CDR3 is 15 residues. J was trimmed by 7 bases and V by 10 bases; bases with no gene match: 16. CDR1 is MDHEN, CDR2 SYDVKM, per germline. CDR3 DNA sequence: TGTGCCACCAATGGAAAAACGACTAGCAAAAATGAGCAGTTCTTC. Translating it yields CATNGKTTSKNEQFF.

The chain joins TRBV29-1 to TRBJ2-4; no clear D gene. The germline V and J ends were trimmed by 6 bases and 0 bases, with 6 bases remaining between them. Germline assignment: CDR1 SQVTM and CDR2 ANQGSEA. This CDR3 comprises 12 residues. The CDR3 DNA reads TGCAGCGTCCGGACAGCCAAAAACATTCAGTACTTC. Its protein is CSVRTAKNIQYF.

This chain uses TRBV29-1 with TRBJ2-1; 8 bases align to TRBD1. CDR3 size: 13 residues. Per germline, CDR1 SQVTM and CDR2 ANQGSEA. With 6 bases clipped from V and 7 bases from J, the junction kept 8 bases outside the gene matches. This CDR3 is CSVAGGRGNEQFF. Written as DNA, the CDR3 is TGCAGCGTGGCAGGGGGCAGGGGGAATGAGCAGTTCTTC.

The chain employs TRBV5-1 and TRBJ2-5, with TRBD2 matching 12 bases. J lost 3 bases, V lost 1 base, and 7 bases had no gene match. The CDR3 sequence is 17 residues long. Germline values: CDR1 SGHRS, CDR2 YFSETQ. CDR3 in DNA: TGCGCCAGCAGCTTGAGCACACTAGCGGGAGGAGAAGAGACCCAGTACTTC. Amino acid sequence: CASSLSTLAGGEETQYF.

The genes are TRBV12-3 or TRBV12-4 and TRBJ2-5; D gene unclear. CDR3 length equals 11 residues. V was trimmed by 8 bases and J by 6 bases, leaving 10 bases between them. The CDR3 loop reads CASFRIQTQYF. DNA of the CDR3: TGTGCCAGCTTCAGGATCCAGACCCAGTACTTC.

Here the CDR3 DNA reads TGTGCCAGCAGCTTAGGCCAGATCGGAACCTACGAGCAGTACTTC. Its translation is CASSLGQIGTYEQYF. This chain links TRBV7-2 with TRBJ2-7; D not resolved. This CDR3 comprises 15 residues. CDR1 and CDR2 from the germline V gene are SGHTA and FQGNSA. The V end was cut by 1 base, the J end by 2 bases, with 12 bases between.

The chain recombines TRBV5-1 with TRBJ2-1, with 7 bases matching TRBD2. The CDR3 covers 15 residues. The germline V gene encodes CDR1 SGHRS and CDR2 YFSETQ. Germline trimming cut 3 bases from V and 6 bases from J; bases unmatched to any gene: 9. DNA for the CDR3: TGCGCCAGCAGCTCCCGGGACTATCTGGGCAATGAGCAGTTCTTC. Its protein is CASSSRDYLGNEQFF.

Here the CDR3 DNA reads TGCAGTGCTAGTACCGTCGGGAACGAGCAGTACTTC. Its protein product is CSASTVGNEQYF. The chain uses TRBV20-1 and TRBJ2-7, with D tentatively TRBD2 (5 bases). The germline CDR1 and CDR2 sequences are DFQATT and SNEGSKA (reference sequence). CDR3 length equals 12 residues. Trimming cost V 3 bases and J 5 bases, with 11 bases left between them.

This clonotype was seen a few times. The chain has TRBV10-3 and TRBJ2-5; perhaps TRBD2 as D (5 bases). CDR1 is ENHRY, CDR2 SYGVKD, per germline. The CDR3 has 17 amino acids. V was clipped by 0 bases and J by 5 bases, with 19 bases between them. This chain's CDR3 is CAISESSGRERRETQYF. In DNA form, the CDR3 reads TGTGCCATCAGTGAGTCGAGTGGGAGAGAGCGGAGGGAGACCCAGTACTTC.

This clonotype has more than one count but fewer than ten. The J gene is TRBJ2-1, the V gene TRBV9, with 14 bases matching TRBD2. The CDR3 consists of 19 residues. The V gene's germline CDR1 is SGDLS and CDR2 YYNGEE. V trimming: 6 bases; J trimming: 5 bases; junction bases outside the gene matches: 16. CDR3 in DNA: TGTGCCAGCATCCAGACTAGCGGGAGGGCCGGGAACACACACAATGAGCAGTTCTTC. Encoded protein: CASIQTSGRAGNTHNEQFF.

This clonotype was seen only a few times. A junction end diverges from the germline sequence, so it may reflect a read error. The rearrangement joins TRBV12-3 or TRBV12-4 to TRBJ2-7; TRBD2 agrees at 10 bases. This CDR3 is 12 amino acids long. CDR3 in DNA: TGTGCCAGCAGTTTAGAGGGACTAGCGTCTAACTGG. Protein: CASSLEGLASNW.